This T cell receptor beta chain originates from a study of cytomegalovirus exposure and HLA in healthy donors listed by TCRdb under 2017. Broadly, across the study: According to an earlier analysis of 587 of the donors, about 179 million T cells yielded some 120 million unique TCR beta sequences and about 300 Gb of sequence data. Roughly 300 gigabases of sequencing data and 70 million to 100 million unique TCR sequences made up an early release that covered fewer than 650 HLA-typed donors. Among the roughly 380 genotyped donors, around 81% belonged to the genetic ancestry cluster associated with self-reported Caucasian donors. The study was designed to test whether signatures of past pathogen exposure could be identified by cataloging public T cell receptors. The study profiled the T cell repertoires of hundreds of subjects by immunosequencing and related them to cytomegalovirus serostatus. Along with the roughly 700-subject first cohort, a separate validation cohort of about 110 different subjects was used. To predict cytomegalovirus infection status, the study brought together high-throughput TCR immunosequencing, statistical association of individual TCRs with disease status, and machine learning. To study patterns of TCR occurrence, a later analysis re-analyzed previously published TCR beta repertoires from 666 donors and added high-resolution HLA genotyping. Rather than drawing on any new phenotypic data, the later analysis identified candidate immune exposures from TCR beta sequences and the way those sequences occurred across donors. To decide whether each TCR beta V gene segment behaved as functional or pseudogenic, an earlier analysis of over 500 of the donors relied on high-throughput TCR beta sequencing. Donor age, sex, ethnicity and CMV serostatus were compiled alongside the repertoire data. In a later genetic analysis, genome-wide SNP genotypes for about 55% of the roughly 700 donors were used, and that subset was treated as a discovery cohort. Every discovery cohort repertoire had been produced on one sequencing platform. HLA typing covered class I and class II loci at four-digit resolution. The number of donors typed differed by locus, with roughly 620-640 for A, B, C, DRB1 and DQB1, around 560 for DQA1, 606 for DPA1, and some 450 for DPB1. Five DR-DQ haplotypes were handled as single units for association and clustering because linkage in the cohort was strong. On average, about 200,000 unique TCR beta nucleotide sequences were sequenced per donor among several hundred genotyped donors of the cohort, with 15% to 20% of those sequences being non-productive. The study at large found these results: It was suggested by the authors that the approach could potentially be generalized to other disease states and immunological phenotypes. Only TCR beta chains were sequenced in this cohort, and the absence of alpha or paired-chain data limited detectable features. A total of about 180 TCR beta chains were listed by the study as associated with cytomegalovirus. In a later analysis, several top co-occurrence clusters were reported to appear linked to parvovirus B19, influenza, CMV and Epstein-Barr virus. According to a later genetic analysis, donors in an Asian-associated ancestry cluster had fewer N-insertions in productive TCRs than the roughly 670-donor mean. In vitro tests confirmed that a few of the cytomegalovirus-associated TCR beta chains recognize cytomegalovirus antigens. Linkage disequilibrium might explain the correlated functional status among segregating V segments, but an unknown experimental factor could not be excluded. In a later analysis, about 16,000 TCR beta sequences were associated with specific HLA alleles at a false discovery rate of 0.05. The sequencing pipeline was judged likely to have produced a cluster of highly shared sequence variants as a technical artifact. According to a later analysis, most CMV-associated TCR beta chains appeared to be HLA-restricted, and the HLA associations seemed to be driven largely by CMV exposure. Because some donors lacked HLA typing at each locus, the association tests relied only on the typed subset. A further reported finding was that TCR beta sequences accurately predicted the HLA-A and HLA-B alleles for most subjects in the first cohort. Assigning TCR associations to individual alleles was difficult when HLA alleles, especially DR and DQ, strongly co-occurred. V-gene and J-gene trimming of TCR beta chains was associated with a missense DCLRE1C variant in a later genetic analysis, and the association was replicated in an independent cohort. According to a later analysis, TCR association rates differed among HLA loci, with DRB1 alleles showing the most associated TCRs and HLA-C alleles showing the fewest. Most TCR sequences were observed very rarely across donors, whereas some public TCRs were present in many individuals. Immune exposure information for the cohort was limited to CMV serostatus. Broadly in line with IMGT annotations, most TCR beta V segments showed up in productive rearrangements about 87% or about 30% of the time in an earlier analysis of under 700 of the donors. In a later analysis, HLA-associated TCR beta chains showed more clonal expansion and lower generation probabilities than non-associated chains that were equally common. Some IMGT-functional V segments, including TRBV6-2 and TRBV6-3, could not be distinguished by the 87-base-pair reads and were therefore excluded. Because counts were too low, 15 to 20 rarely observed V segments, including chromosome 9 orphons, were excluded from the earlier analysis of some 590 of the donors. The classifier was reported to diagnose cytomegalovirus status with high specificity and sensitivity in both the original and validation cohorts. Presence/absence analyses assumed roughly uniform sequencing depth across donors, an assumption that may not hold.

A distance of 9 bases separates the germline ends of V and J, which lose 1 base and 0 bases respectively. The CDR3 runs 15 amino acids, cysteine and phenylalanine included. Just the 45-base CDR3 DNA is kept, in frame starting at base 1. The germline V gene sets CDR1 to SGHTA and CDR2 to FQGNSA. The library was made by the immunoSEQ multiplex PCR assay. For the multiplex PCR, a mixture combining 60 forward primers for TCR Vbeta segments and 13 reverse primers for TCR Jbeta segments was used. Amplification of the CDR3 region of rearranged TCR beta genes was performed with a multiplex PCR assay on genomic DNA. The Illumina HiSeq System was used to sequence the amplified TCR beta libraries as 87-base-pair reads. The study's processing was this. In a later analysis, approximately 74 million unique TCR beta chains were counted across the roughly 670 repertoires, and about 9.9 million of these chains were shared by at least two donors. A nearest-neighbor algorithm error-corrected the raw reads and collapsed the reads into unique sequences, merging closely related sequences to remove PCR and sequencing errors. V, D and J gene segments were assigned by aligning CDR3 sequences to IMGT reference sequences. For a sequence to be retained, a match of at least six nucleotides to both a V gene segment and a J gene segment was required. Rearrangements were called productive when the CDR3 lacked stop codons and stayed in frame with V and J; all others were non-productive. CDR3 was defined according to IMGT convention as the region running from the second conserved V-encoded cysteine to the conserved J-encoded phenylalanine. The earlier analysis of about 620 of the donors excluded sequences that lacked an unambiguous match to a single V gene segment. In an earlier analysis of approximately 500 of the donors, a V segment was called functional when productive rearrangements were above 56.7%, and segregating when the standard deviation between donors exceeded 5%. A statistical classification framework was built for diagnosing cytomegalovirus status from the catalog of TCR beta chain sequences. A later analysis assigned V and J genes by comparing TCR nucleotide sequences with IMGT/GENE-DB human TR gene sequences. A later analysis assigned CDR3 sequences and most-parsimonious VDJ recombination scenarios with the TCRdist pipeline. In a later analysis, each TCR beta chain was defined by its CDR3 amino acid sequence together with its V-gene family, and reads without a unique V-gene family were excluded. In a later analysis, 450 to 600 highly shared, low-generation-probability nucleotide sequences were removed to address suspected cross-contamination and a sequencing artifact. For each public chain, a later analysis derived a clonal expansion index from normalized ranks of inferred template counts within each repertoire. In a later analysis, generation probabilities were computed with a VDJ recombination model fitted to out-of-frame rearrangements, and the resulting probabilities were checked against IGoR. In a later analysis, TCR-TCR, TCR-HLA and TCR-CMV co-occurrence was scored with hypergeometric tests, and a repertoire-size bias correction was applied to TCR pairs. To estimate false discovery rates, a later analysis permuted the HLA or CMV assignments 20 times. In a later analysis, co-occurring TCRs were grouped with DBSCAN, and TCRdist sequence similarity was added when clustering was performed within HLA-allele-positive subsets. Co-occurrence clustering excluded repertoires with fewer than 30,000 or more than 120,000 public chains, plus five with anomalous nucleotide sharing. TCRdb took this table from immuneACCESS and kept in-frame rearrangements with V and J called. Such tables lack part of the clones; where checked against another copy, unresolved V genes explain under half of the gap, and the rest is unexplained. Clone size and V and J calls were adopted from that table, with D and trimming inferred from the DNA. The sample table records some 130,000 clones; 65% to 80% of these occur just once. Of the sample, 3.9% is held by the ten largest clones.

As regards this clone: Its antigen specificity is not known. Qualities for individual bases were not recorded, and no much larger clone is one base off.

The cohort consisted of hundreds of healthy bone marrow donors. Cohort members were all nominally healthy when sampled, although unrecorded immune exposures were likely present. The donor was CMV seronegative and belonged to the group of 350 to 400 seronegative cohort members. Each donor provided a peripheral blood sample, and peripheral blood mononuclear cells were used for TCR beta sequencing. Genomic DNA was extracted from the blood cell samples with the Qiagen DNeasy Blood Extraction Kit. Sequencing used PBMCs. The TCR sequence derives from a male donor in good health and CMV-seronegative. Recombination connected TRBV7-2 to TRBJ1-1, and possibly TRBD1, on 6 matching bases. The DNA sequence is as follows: TGTGCCAGCAGCTTAGGGGGGGGCATGAACACTGAAGCTTTCTTT. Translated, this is CASSLGGGMNTEAFF.